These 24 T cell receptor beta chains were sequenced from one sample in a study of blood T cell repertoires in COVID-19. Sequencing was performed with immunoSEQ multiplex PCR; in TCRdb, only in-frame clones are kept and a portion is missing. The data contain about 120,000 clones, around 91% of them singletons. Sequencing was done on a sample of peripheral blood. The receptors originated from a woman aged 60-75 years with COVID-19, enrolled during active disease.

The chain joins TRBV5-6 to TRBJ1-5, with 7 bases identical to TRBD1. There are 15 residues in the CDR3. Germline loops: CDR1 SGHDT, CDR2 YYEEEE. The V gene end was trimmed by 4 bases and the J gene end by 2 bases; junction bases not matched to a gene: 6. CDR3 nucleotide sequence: TGTGCCAGCAGCACTTTAGGGGGCGGCAATCAGCCCCAGCATTTT. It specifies CASSTLGGGNQPQHF. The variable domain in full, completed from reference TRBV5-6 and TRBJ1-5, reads DAGVTQSPTHLIKTRGQQVTLRCSPKSGHDTVSWYQQALGQGPQFIFQYYEEEERQRGNFPDRFSGHQFPNYSSELNVNALLLGDSALYLCASSTLGGGNQPQHFGDGTRLSIL.

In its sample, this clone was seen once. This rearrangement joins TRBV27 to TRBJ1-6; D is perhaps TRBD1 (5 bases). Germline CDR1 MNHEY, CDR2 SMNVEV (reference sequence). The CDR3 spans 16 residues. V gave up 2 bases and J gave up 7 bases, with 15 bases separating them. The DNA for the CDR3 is TGTGCCAGCAGTTTACGGTCCCAGGGTGTCAATTCACCCCTCCACTTT. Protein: CASSLRSQGVNSPLHF.

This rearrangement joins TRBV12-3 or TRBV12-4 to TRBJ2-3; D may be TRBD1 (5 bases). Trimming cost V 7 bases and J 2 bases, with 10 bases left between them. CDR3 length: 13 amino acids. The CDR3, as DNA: TGTGCCAGCACCCTGACAGACACAGATACGCAGTATTTT. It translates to CASTLTDTDTQYF.

The CDR3 DNA sequence: TGCGCCAGCAGCTTCACCGAACGGTTAACCGGGGAGCTGTTTTTT. It encodes CASSFTERLTGELFF. The chain combines TRBV4-3 with TRBJ2-2, with no clear D. There are 15 residues in the CDR3. The V and J ends lost 5 bases and 5 bases respectively, with 15 bases between them. CDR1 and CDR2 (germline): LGHNA, YSLEER.

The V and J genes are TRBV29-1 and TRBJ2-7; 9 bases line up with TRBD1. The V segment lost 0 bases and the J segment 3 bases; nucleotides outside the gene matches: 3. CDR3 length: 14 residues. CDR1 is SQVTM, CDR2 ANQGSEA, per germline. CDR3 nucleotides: TGCAGCGTTGAAGATCGGGGACAGGGCTACGAGCAGTACTTC. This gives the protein CSVEDRGQGYEQYF.

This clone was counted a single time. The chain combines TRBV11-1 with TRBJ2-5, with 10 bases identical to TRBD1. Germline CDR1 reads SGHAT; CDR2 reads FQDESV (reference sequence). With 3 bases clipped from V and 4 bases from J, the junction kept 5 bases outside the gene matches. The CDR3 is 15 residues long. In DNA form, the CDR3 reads TGTGCCAGCAGCTTCTGGGGGACAGGGGTAGAGACCCAGTACTTC. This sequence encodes CASSFWGTGVETQYF.

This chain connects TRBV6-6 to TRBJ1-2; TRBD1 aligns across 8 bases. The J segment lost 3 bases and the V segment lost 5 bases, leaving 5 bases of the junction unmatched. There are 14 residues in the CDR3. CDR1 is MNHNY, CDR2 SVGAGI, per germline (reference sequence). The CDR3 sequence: CASSLTTGDYGYTF. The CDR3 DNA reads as TGTGCCAGCAGTCTCACGACAGGGGACTATGGCTACACCTTC.

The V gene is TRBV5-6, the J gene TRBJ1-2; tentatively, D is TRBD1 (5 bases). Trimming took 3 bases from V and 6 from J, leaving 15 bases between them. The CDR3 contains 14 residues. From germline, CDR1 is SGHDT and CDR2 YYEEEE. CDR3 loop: CASSYKGRENGYTF. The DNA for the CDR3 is TGTGCCAGCAGCTACAAGGGGAGGGAGAATGGCTACACCTTC.

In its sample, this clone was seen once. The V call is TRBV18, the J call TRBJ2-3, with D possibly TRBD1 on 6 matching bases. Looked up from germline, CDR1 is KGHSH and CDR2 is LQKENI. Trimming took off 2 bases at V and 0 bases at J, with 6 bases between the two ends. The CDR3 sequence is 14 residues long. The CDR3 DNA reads TGTGCCAGCTCACCAACAGGGAGCACAGATACGCAGTATTTT. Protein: CASSPTGSTDTQYF.

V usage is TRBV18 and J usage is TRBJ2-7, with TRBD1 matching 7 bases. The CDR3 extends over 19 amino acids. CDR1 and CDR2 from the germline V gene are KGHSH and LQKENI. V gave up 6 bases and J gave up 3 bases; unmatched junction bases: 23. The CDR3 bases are TGTGCCAGCTCCCCTAAAAAACACCGACAGGGCCTGTGGGGCTACGAGCAGTACTTC. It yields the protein CASSPKKHRQGLWGYEQYF.

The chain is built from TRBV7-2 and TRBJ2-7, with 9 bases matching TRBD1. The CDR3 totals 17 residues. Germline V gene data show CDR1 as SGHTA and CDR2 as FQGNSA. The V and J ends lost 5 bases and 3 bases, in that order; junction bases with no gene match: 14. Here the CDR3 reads CASSLSGQGTIVYEQYF. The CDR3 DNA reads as TGTGCCAGCAGCCTCTCGGGACAGGGAACAATTGTCTACGAGCAGTACTTC.

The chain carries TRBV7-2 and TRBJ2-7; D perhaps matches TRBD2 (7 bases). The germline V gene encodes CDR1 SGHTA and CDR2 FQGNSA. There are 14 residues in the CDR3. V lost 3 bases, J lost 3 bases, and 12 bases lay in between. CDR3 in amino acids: CASSFYREGYEQYF. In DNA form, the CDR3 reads TGTGCCAGCAGCTTTTACAGGGAGGGCTACGAGCAGTACTTC.

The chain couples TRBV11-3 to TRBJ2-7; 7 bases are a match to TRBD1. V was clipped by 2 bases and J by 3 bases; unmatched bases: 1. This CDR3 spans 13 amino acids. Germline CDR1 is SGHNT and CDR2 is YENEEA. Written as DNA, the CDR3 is TGTGCCAGCAGCTTAAGACAGGGCTACGAGCAGTACTTC. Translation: CASSLRQGYEQYF.

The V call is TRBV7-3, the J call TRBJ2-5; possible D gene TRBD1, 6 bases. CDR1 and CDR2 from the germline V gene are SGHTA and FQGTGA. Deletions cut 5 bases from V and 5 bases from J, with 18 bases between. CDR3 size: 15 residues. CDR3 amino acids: CASSRGPGDGETQYF. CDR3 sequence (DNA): TGTGCCAGCAGCAGAGGGCCAGGGGATGGGGAGACCCAGTACTTC.

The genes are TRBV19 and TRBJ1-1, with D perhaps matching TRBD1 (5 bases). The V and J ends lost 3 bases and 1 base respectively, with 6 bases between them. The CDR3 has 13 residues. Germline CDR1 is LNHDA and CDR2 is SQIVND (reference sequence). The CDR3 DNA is TGTGCCAGTAGTATCAGGGAGAACACTGAAGCTTTCTTT. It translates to CASSIRENTEAFF.

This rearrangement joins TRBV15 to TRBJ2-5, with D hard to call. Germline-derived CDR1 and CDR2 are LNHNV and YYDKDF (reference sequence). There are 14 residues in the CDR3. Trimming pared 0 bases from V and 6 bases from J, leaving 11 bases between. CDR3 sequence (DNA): TGTGCCACCAGCAGAGACCCTAACTCGAAGACCCAGTACTTC. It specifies CATSRDPNSKTQYF.

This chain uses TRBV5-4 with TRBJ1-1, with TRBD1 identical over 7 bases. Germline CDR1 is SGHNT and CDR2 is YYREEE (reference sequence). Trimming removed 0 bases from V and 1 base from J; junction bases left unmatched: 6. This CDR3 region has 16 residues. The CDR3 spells CASSLGWGQQNTEAFF. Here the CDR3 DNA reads TGTGCCAGCAGCTTGGGGTGGGGACAGCAGAACACTGAAGCTTTCTTT.

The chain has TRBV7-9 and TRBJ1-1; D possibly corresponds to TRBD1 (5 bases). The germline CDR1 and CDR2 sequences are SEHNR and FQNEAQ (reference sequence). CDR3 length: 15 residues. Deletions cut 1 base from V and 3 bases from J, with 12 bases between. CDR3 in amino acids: CASSLVVGGDTEAFF. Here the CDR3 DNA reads TGTGCCAGCAGCTTAGTGGTGGGGGGTGACACTGAAGCTTTCTTT. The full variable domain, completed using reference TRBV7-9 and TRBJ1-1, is DTGVSQNPRHKITKRGQNVTFRCDPISEHNRLYWYRQTLGQGPEFLTYFQNEAQLEKSRLLSDRFSAERPKGSFSTLEIQRTEQGDSAMYLCASSLVVGGDTEAFFGQGTRLTVV.

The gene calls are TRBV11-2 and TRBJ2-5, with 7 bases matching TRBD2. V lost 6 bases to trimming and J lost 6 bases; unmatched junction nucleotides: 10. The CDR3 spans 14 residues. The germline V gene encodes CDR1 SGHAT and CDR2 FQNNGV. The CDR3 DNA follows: TGTGCCAGCAGATCCTTCGGGGGGTGGCAGACCCAGTACTTC. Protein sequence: CASRSFGGWQTQYF. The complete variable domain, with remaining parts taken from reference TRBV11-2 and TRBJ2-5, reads EAGVAQSPRYKIIEKRQSVAFWCNPISGHATLYWYQQILGQGPKLLIQFQNNGVVDDSQLPKDRFSAERLKGVDSTLKIQPAKLEDSAVYLCASRSFGGWQTQYFGPGTRLLVL.

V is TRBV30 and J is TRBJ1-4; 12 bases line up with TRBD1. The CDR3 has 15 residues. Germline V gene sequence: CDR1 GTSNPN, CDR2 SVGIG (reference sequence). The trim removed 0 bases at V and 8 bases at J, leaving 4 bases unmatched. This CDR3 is CAWSVRGTGGEKLFF. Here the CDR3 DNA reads TGTGCCTGGAGTGTACGCGGGACAGGGGGCGAAAAACTGTTTTTT.

This CDR3 is CASSPGTGRTTNEKLFF. In DNA, the CDR3 is TGTGCCAGCAGTCCCGGGACAGGGCGGACAACTAATGAAAAACTGTTTTTT. The rearrangement joins TRBV6-2 or TRBV6-3 to TRBJ1-4; 9 bases are a match to TRBD1. After removal of 5 bases from V and 0 bases from J, the junction contained 7 bases not matched to a gene. CDR3 length: 17 residues. Germline CDR1 is MNHEY and CDR2 is SVGEGT.

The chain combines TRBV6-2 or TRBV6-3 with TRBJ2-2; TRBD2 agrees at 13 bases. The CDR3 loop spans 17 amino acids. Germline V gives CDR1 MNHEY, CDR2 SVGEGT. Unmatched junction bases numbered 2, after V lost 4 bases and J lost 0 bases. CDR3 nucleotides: TGTGCCAGCAGTTTTACTAGCGGGGGGGCGAACACCGGGGAGCTGTTTTTT. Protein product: CASSFTSGGANTGELFF.

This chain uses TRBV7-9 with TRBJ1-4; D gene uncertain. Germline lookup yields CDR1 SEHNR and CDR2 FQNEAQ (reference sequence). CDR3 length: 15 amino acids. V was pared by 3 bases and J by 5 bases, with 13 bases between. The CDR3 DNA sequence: TGTGCCAGCAGCTTCCAAGGAGGTGGGAATGAAAAACTGTTTTTT. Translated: CASSFQGGGNEKLFF.

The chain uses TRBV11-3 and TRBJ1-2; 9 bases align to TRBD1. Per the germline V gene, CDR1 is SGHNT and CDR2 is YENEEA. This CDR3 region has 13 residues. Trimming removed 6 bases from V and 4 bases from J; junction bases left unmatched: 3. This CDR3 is CASRLTGGYGYTF. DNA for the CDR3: TGTGCCAGCAGATTGACAGGGGGCTATGGCTACACCTTC.